This TCR beta chain was documented in a study of cytomegalovirus exposure and HLA in healthy donors. CDR3 length: 14 amino acids. Germline loops: CDR1 SGHAT, CDR2 FQDESV (reference sequence). The V and J ends lost 2 bases and 6 bases, in that order; junction bases with no gene match: 5. Researchers ran the PCR with 60 Vbeta and 13 Jbeta primers. Methods used by the authors: In a later analysis, 10 million to 11 million of 75 million to 85 million unique beta chains occurred in at least two donors. The protocol was immunoSEQ multiplex PCR, while the TCRdb copy is restricted to in-frame clones and leaves out a portion. The DNA was the basis for D and trimming; V, J and clone size are from that table. The sample consists of 90,000 to 120,000 clones, around 76% of them appearing once. Findings and caveats of the study: Earlier analysis looked at TCR beta V segments, and most were productive about 90% or about 30% of the time.

Of note for this clone: Its antigen remains unidentified.

Sequencing was performed on PBMCs. The receptor comes from a woman in her forties or fifties in good health and CMV-seropositive. This chain uses TRBV11-1 with TRBJ2-7; 9 positions agree with TRBD1. The DNA for the CDR3 is TGTGCCAGCAGCTTAAACAGGGGGCCAAGCGAGCAGTACTTC. Translated: CASSLNRGPSEQYF. The full variable domain, completed using reference TRBV11-1 and TRBJ2-7, is EAEVAQSPRYKITEKSQAVAFWCDPISGHATLYWYRQILGQGPELLVQFQDESVVDDSQLPKDRFSAERLKGVDSTLKIQPAELGDSAMYLCASSLNRGPSEQYFGPGTRLTVT.